This T cell receptor beta chain was sequenced during a study of shared clonotypes between healthy human individuals. Study-wide points: Sequencing depth was expected to affect clonotype sharing among donors. Memory subsets generally showed lower estimated richness than naive subsets.

Donors, without exception, were Caucasian adults residing in Nashville, Tennessee. Comment on this clone: The target antigen is unknown.

Germline V gene sequence: CDR1 SQVTM, CDR2 ANQGSEA. The junction had 3 bases not matched to a gene; V was cut back by 0 bases and J by 2 bases. The CDR3 has 17 amino acids. Sorted-subset replicate PCR reactions contained roughly 190 ng DNA, corresponding to 29,000 or so T cell genomes. The table came from immunoSEQ multiplex PCR; TCRdb's copy has only in-frame clones and leaves some out. The sample has roughly 2.5 million clones, approximately 92% seen once. The sample consisted of naive CD4+ T cells sorted from blood. Specified subset: CD45RA+ positively selected. The TCR originated in a man younger than 30 in good health. The chain employs TRBV29-1 and TRBJ2-1, with 14 bases fitting TRBD2. CDR3 region: CSVEDQGLAGAYNEQFF. CDR3 nucleotide sequence: TGCAGCGTTGAAGATCAGGGACTAGCGGGAGCCTACAATGAGCAGTTCTTC.